A single sample gave rise to the 16 T cell receptor beta chains below, sequenced in a study of blood T cell repertoires in COVID-19. The repertoire was sequenced with immunoSEQ multiplex PCR; TCRdb's copy has only in-frame clones and lacks some. Of 300,000 to 350,000 clones listed, more than 85% are singletons. The sequencing input was PBMCs or T cells enriched from blood (not recorded which). All receptors come from a woman in her 30s who had been exposed to COVID-19.

The chain carries TRBV5-1 and TRBJ2-7; the D gene is possibly TRBD2 (8 bases). The CDR3 covers 15 residues. V dropped 4 bases and J dropped 3 bases, with 17 bases sitting between them. Germline CDR1 reads SGHRS; CDR2 reads YFSETQ. The CDR3 coding sequence is TGCGCCAGCAGCCGGGAGGGGGCCCTTCTCTACGAGCAGTACTTC. This codes for CASSREGALLYEQYF.

The J gene is TRBJ2-4, the V gene TRBV5-1; TRBD2 aligns across 7 bases. CDR3 length: 15 residues. V trimming: 0 bases; J trimming: 8 bases; junction bases outside the gene matches: 8. Germline V gene data show CDR1 as SGHRS and CDR2 as YFSETQ. DNA for the CDR3: TGCGCCAGCAGCTTGGCCCGCCTGGGGGGGGACATTCAGTACTTC. Protein product: CASSLARLGGDIQYF.

This chain connects TRBV6-5 to TRBJ1-4; D is possibly TRBD1 (6 bases). The CDR3 contains 15 residues. Trimming removed 2 bases from V and 8 bases from J, with 15 bases in between. From germline, CDR1 is MNHEY and CDR2 SVGAGI. The CDR3 DNA reads as TGTGCCAGCAGTTACGGGGGGGCCTCGTCGGAAAAACTGTTTTTT. This sequence encodes CASSYGGASSEKLFF.

The chain couples TRBV6-4 to TRBJ1-6; 7 bases are shared with TRBD1. Trimming at V came to 6 bases and at J to 0 bases, leaving 2 bases not matched to a gene. The germline V gene encodes CDR1 MRHNA and CDR2 SNTAGT. The length of the CDR3 is 15 residues. The CDR3 sequence: CASSRDSSYNSPLHF. CDR3 sequence (DNA): TGTGCCAGCAGCCGGGACAGCTCCTATAATTCACCCCTCCACTTT.

This sequence joins TRBV3-1 (or the pseudogene TRBV3-2) and TRBJ2-5; TRBD2 matches 12 bases. From germline, CDR1 is LGHDT and CDR2 YNNKEL (reference sequence). This CDR3 is built from 17 residues. Trimming took 3 bases from V and 1 from J; bases not matched to a gene: 6. The CDR3 DNA follows: TGTGCCAGCAGCCAGCTCACGACTAGCGGGGGCCAAGAGACCCAGTACTTC. Translated: CASSQLTTSGGQETQYF.

This clone was counted between two and nine times. The sample holds other DNA sequences that translate to the same CDR3. The chain employs TRBV19 and TRBJ1-1; 8 nucleotides align to TRBD1. Germline V gene sequence: CDR1 LNHDA, CDR2 SQIVND (reference sequence). The CDR3 totals 13 residues. Losses at the gene ends were 6 bases for V and 4 bases for J; bases not matched to a gene: 4. CDR3 in amino acids: CASSIDRGTEAFF. The CDR3 region has the DNA TGTGCCAGTAGCATTGACAGGGGCACTGAAGCTTTCTTT. The full variable domain, in which reference TRBV19 and TRBJ1-1 provide the parts outside the CDR3, is DGGITQSPKYLFRKEGQNVTLSCEQNLNHDAMYWYRQDPGQGLRLIYYSQIVNDFQKGDIAEGYSVSREKKESFPLTVTSAQKNPTAFYLCASSIDRGTEAFFGQGTRLTVV.

The chain joins TRBV4-1 to TRBJ1-3; 9 nucleotides match TRBD1. Germline-derived CDR1 and CDR2 are MGHRA and YSYEKL. Losses at the gene ends were 7 bases for V and 4 bases for J; bases not matched to a gene: 8. The CDR3 spans 15 residues. DNA of the CDR3: TGCGCCAGCACCGAACAGGGGGCGCGGGGAAACACCATATATTTT. Its translation is CASTEQGARGNTIYF.

V and J are TRBV6-6 and TRBJ1-4; TRBD1 aligns across 7 bases. CDR1 and CDR2 from the germline V gene are MNHNY and SVGAGI (reference sequence). After removal of 8 bases from V and 7 bases from J, the junction contained 10 bases not matched to a gene. The CDR3 extends over 14 amino acids. CDR3 amino acids: CASVGGGQLEKLFF. CDR3 sequence (DNA): TGTGCCAGCGTTGGAGGGGGCCAACTTGAAAAACTGTTTTTT.

The rearrangement uses TRBV6-2 or TRBV6-3 and TRBJ2-1, with D possibly being TRBD1 (6 bases). V was shortened by 1 base and J by 9 bases, with 10 bases between the two germline ends. The CDR3 sequence is 13 residues long. In germline, CDR1 is MNHEY, CDR2 SVGEGT. The CDR3 here is CASSYYRESEQFF. Here the CDR3 DNA reads TGTGCCAGCAGTTACTACAGGGAGAGTGAGCAGTTCTTC.

The V and J genes are TRBV7-2 and TRBJ1-3; D gene uncertain. The V gene lost 3 bases and the J gene lost 7 bases, with 10 bases spanning the gap. CDR1 SGHTA and CDR2 FQGNSA come from the germline V gene. The CDR3 is 13 amino acids. The CDR3 region has the DNA TGTGCCAGCAGCTTTTCGTCGGTGAACACCATATATTTT. Its protein product is CASSFSSVNTIYF.

The chain combines TRBV7-3 with TRBJ1-1; 8 nucleotides match TRBD1. The V gene's germline CDR1 is SGHTA and CDR2 FQGTGA. This CDR3 contains 13 residues. The V segment lost 4 bases and the J segment 7 bases; nucleotides outside the gene matches: 5. The CDR3 DNA reads TGTGCCAGCAGCTCGACAGGGGAGAGTGAAGCTTTCTTT. Translated: CASSSTGESEAFF.

The chain combines TRBV6-1 with TRBJ1-1; tentative D call: TRBD1 (5 bases). Germline V lookup: CDR1 MNHNS, CDR2 SASEGT. This CDR3 has 16 amino acids. V shed 2 bases and J shed 0 bases, with 13 bases lying between them. DNA for the CDR3: TGTGCCAGCAGTGAATATAGTACAGGCGTGAACACTGAAGCTTTCTTT. It encodes CASSEYSTGVNTEAFF.

V gene TRBV20-1 combines with J gene TRBJ1-2; D is ambiguous. Germline CDR1 reads DFQATT; CDR2 reads SNEGSKA (reference sequence). The CDR3 consists of 10 residues. V gave up 8 bases and J gave up 4 bases, with 8 bases separating them. The CDR3 sequence is CSQNSYGYTF. CDR3 in DNA: TGCAGTCAGAATTCCTATGGCTACACCTTC.

The gene calls are TRBV11-2 and TRBJ2-1; 9 bases are shared with TRBD1. Trimming took 4 bases from V and 7 from J; bases not matched to a gene: 8. CDR1 and CDR2 (germline): SGHAT, FQNNGV. CDR3 length: 15 residues. The CDR3 loop reads CASSSRQGGINEQFF. CDR3 nucleotide sequence: TGTGCCAGCAGCTCAAGACAGGGGGGTATTAATGAGCAGTTCTTC.

V is TRBV5-6 and J is TRBJ2-3, with unresolved D. This CDR3 has 14 amino acids. Germline V gene lookup returns CDR1 SGHDT and CDR2 YYEEEE. Between the trimmed V and J ends, which lost 0 bases and 4 bases, there was a span of 9 bases. CDR3 sequence (DNA): TGTGCCAGCAGCTTGGTTAAGCTTGCAGATACGCAGTATTTT. Protein product: CASSLVKLADTQYF.

This clone was seen more than once but under ten times. J is TRBJ1-4 and V is TRBV5-5; 7 bases fit TRBD1. The CDR3 runs to 15 residues. After removal of 0 bases from V and 8 bases from J, the junction contained 7 bases not matched to a gene. Germline V lookup: CDR1 SGHKS, CDR2 YYEKEE (reference sequence). CDR3 sequence: CASSLGEQGWEKLFF. The CDR3 coding sequence is TGTGCCAGCAGCTTGGGTGAACAGGGGTGGGAAAAACTGTTTTTT. Full variable domain (remainder filled in from reference TRBV5-5 and TRBJ1-4): DAGVTQSPTHLIKTRGQQVTLRCSPISGHKSVSWYQQVLGQGPQFIFQYYEKEERGRGNFPDRFSARQFPNYSSELNVNALLLGDSALYLCASSLGEQGWEKLFFGSGTQLSVL.